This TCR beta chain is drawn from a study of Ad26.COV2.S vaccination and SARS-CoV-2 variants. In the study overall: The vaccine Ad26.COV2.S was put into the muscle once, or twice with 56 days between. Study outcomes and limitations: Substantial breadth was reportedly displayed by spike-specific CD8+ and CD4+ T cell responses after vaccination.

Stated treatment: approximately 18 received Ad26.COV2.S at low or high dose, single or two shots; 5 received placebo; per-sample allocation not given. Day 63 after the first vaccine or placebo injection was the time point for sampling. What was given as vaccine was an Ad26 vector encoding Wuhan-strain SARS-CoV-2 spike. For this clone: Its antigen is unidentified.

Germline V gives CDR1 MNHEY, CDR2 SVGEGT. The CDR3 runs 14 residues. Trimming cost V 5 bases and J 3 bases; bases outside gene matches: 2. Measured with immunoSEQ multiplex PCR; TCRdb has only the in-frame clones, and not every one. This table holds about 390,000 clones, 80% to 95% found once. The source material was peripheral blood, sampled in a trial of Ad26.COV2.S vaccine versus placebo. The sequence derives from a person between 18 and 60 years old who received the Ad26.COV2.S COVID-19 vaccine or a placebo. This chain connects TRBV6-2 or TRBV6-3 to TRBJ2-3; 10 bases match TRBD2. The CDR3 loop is CASSLAGATDTQYF. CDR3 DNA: TGTGCCAGCAGTCTAGCGGGGGCAACAGATACGCAGTATTTT.